Listed here are 20 T cell receptor beta chains from one sample, sequenced in a study of Ad26.COV2.S vaccination and SARS-CoV-2 variants. As to treatment: around 19 received Ad26.COV2.S at low or high dose, single or two shots; five or six received placebo; per-sample allocation not given. After the first vaccine or placebo injection, samples were drawn on day 63. Here immunoSEQ multiplex PCR was the method, and the copy in TCRdb shows in-frame clones only, minus some. The table lists hundreds of thousands of clones, around 82% of them singletons. The source material was peripheral blood, sampled in a trial of Ad26.COV2.S vaccine versus placebo. The receptors derive from a person aged 18-65 years who received the Ad26.COV2.S COVID-19 vaccine or a placebo.

In this sample, this clone turned up a few times. V gene TRBV19 combines with J gene TRBJ2-1; the match to TRBD2 covers 8 bases. The CDR3 is made up of 15 amino acids. V dropped 4 bases and J dropped 7; count of bases not matched to a gene: 9. Germline V gene sequence: CDR1 LNHDA, CDR2 SQIVND (reference sequence). The CDR3 loop reads CASSRGGSGKNEQFF. As DNA, the CDR3 is TGTGCCAGTAGTAGGGGTGGTAGCGGGAAAAATGAGCAGTTCTTC.

This chain joins TRBV7-2 and TRBJ1-5; D may be TRBD1 (6 bases). The CDR3 is 13 residues long. Germline V gene data show CDR1 as SGHTA and CDR2 as FQGNSA. The ends were cut back, 7 bases at V and 3 bases at J, with 10 bases in the middle. CDR3 in amino acids: CASNRDPNQPQHF. The CDR3 DNA sequence: TGTGCCAGCAACAGGGACCCCAATCAGCCCCAGCATTTT.

The genes are TRBV6-5 and TRBJ2-5; 9 nucleotides line up with TRBD2. The CDR3 is 16 residues long. Germline-derived CDR1 and CDR2 are MNHEY and SVGAGI. The V and J ends lost 4 bases and 1 base, in that order; junction bases with no gene match: 7. The CDR3 DNA sequence: TGTGCCAGCAGTTCTCCTAGCGGGGTCACCCAAGAGACCCAGTACTTC. Residues: CASSSPSGVTQETQYF.

V usage is TRBV5-1 and J usage is TRBJ1-1, with unresolved D. The CDR3 has 13 amino acids. CDR1 is SGHRS, CDR2 YFSETQ, per germline. V was clipped by 5 bases and J by 5 bases, with 13 bases between them. The CDR3 DNA sequence: TGCGCCAGCAGACGGGAGGGCCAGACTGAAGCTTTCTTT. Its translation is CASRREGQTEAFF.

V is TRBV7-8 and J is TRBJ1-1; D perhaps matches TRBD1 (5 bases). V was clipped by 2 bases and J by 5 bases, with 12 bases between them. Germline V gives CDR1 SGHVS, CDR2 FQNEAQ. This CDR3 contains 14 residues. This CDR3 is CASSLPGPTTEAFF. The CDR3 nucleotides read TGTGCCAGCAGCTTACCGGGACCGACGACTGAAGCTTTCTTT.

CDR3 bases: TGTGCCAGCAGTCCATTGGACCGATACGAGCAGTACTTC. Protein product: CASSPLDRYEQYF. The rearrangement joins TRBV28 to TRBJ2-7; D not certain. CDR1 is MDHEN and CDR2 is SYDVKM in the germline V gene. Trimming left V 5 bases short and J 4 bases short, with 12 bases between. CDR3 length: 13 residues.

The genes are TRBV5-4 and TRBJ2-1; the D gene could be TRBD1 or TRBD2 (9 bases each). The CDR3 sequence is 16 residues long. Deletions cut 5 bases from V and 10 bases from J, with 25 bases between. CDR1 SGHNT and CDR2 YYREEE come from the germline V gene (reference sequence). The CDR3 DNA sequence: TGTGCCAGCAGGCCACAGGGGGCGTTAGCGGGAGACGAGCAGTTCTTC. Protein: CASRPQGALAGDEQFF.

This sequence joins TRBV11-3 and TRBJ2-1, with 8 bases lining up with TRBD1. Germline loops: CDR1 SGHNT, CDR2 YENEEA. The CDR3 covers 15 residues. Trimming took 3 bases from V and 6 from J; bases not matched to a gene: 7. CDR3 sequence (DNA): TGTGCCAGCAGCTTGGGCAGGGGGCGAAGCAATGAGCAGTTCTTC. It is translated as CASSLGRGRSNEQFF.

About this clone: The sample has other DNA sequences that encode this CDR3 too. This chain connects TRBV5-1 to TRBJ2-5; D gene unclear. Germline lookup yields CDR1 SGHRS and CDR2 YFSETQ. V lost 4 bases and J 2 bases, leaving 9 bases between the germline ends. The CDR3 spans 13 residues. The CDR3 DNA follows: TGCGCCAGCAGCCTTGGAGCTCAAGAGACCCAGTACTTC. It codes for CASSLGAQETQYF.

The rearrangement links TRBV6-2 or TRBV6-3 to TRBJ1-5; possible D gene TRBD1, 5 bases. Germline V gene lookup returns CDR1 MNHEY and CDR2 SVGEGT. This CDR3 has 13 amino acids. V shed 6 bases and J shed 5 bases, with 11 bases lying between them. CDR3 residues: CASSPAGHQPQHF. The DNA for the CDR3 is TGTGCCAGCAGCCCCGCGGGACATCAGCCCCAGCATTTT.

A note on this clone: Other DNA sequences in this specimen translate into the identical CDR3. This chain uses TRBV7-2 with TRBJ2-7, with TRBD2 matching over 12 bases. Trimming removed 4 bases from V and 0 bases from J; junction bases left unmatched: 1. Germline V gene data show CDR1 as SGHTA and CDR2 as FQGNSA. This CDR3 is built from 15 residues. CDR3 loop: CASSSGLAGSYEQYF. The CDR3 nucleotides read TGTGCCAGCAGCTCGGGACTAGCGGGCTCCTACGAGCAGTACTTC.

V usage is TRBV5-4 and J usage is TRBJ2-7, with 7 positions matching TRBD2. The CDR3 runs 17 residues. The germline V gene has CDR1 SGHNT and CDR2 YYREEE (reference sequence). Germline trimming cut 4 bases from V and 6 bases from J; bases unmatched to any gene: 19. In DNA, the CDR3 is TGTGCCAGCAGCCGGTCGGGGGGAGGGCCGTTTGGGAGCGAGCAGTACTTC. Encoded protein: CASSRSGGGPFGSEQYF.

V and J are TRBV19 and TRBJ2-1, with 7 bases aligning to TRBD2. Germline V gives CDR1 LNHDA, CDR2 SQIVND (reference sequence). There are 14 residues in the CDR3. V trimming: 5 bases; J trimming: 9 bases; junction bases outside the gene matches: 10. The CDR3 DNA sequence: TGTGCCAGTAGTTCAGCGGGATCAGATACTGAGCAGTTCTTC. This sequence encodes CASSSAGSDTEQFF.

This chain joins TRBV4-1 and TRBJ2-5, with D perhaps TRBD1 or TRBD2 (5 bases each). Germline V gene sequence: CDR1 MGHRA, CDR2 YSYEKL. The ends were cut back, 2 bases at V and 1 base at J, with 11 bases in the middle. The CDR3 length is 15 residues. CDR3 amino acids: CASSQTGLIQETQYF. CDR3 sequence (DNA): TGCGCCAGCAGCCAAACAGGACTGATCCAAGAGACCCAGTACTTC.

This clone has only a few counts. The same CDR3 is also encoded by other DNA sequences in this sample. V and J are TRBV30 and TRBJ2-2; no definite D call. Looked up from germline, CDR1 is GTSNPN and CDR2 is SVGIG (reference sequence). Trimming removed 3 bases at V and 2 bases at J, with 4 bases between. The CDR3 covers 12 residues. CDR3 sequence (DNA): TGTGCCTGGAGGCCCAACACCGGGGAGCTGTTTTTT. Protein sequence: CAWRPNTGELFF.

This chain uses TRBV3-1 (or the pseudogene TRBV3-2) with TRBJ2-7; the D is unclear. The germline V gene encodes CDR1 LGHDT and CDR2 YNNKEL (reference sequence). V was trimmed by 1 base and J by 3 bases, leaving 10 bases between them. CDR3 size: 14 residues. As DNA, the CDR3 is TGTGCCAGCAGCCAAGGAGTCGGTGGCTACGAGCAGTACTTC. Protein product: CASSQGVGGYEQYF.

J is TRBJ2-2 and V is TRBV6-2 or TRBV6-3; 8 bases are shared with TRBD2. The CDR3 extends over 15 amino acids. With 5 bases clipped from V and 8 bases from J, the junction kept 10 bases outside the gene matches. Per the germline V gene, CDR1 is MNHEY and CDR2 is SVGEGT. The CDR3 here is CASSHGRGFEGELFF. The CDR3 DNA is TGTGCCAGCAGTCACGGGAGGGGTTTCGAGGGGGAGCTGTTTTTT.

This chain links TRBV7-9 with TRBJ1-1; 10 bases agree with TRBD1. J gave up 10 bases and V 4 bases, and 6 bases lay outside the gene matches. The CDR3 sequence is 13 residues long. CDR1 and CDR2 (germline): SEHNR, FQNEAQ (reference sequence). In DNA form, the CDR3 reads TGTGCCAGCAGCTCAGACAGGGGGCTTAGAGCTTTCTTT. It translates to CASSSDRGLRAFF.

V usage is TRBV19 and J usage is TRBJ2-1; D is tentatively TRBD1 or TRBD2 (5 bases each). CDR1 is LNHDA, CDR2 SQIVND, per germline (reference sequence). V lost 7 bases and J lost 8, with 21 bases in between. The CDR3 has 15 residues. The CDR3 nucleotides read TGTGCCAGTAAAGGCGGGCGCTTCAGGGTCCATGAGCAGTTCTTC. It yields the protein CASKGGRFRVHEQFF.

V is TRBV12-3 or TRBV12-4 and J is TRBJ2-5; D is uncertain. Trimming removed 3 bases from V and 2 bases from J, with 7 bases in between. This CDR3 has 13 amino acids. The CDR3, as DNA: TGTGCCAGCAGTTTGCAGACTCAAGAGACCCAGTACTTC. Protein product: CASSLQTQETQYF.